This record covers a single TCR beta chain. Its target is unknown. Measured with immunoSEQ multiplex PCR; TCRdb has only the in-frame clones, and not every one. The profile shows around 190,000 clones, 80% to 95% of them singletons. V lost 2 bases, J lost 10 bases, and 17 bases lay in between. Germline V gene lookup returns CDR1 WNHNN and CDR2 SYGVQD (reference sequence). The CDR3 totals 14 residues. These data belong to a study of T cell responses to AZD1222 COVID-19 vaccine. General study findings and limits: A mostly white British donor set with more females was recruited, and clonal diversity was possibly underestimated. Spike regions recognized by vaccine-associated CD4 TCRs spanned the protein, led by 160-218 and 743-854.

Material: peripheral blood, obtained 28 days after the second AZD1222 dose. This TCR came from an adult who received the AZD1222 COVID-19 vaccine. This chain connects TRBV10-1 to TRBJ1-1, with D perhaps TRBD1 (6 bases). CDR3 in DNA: TGCGCCAGCAGTGAGAGTGGCTGGGGGCGCGGAGCTTTCTTT. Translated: CASSESGWGRGAFF.